One and the same sample provided the 20 T cell receptor beta chains below, sequenced in a study of T cells in localized non-small cell lung cancer. The assay was immunoSEQ multiplex PCR, and TCRdb's table has in-frame clones only and misses some. The profile covers about 39,000 clones, with about four fifths appearing a single time and 30% to 35% taken by the ten largest. The sequenced sample was PBMCs, obtained before any cancer treatment. The receptors come from a woman aged 40 to 75 with stage II squamous cell lung carcinoma.

The chain uses TRBV28 and TRBJ1-5; 11 bases align to TRBD1. The V gene's germline CDR1 is MDHEN and CDR2 SYDVKM. Trimming at V came to 3 bases and at J to 0 bases, leaving 13 bases not matched to a gene. The CDR3 length is 20 residues. The CDR3 reads CASSFNFGGTGGYSNQPQHF. CDR3 nucleotide sequence: TGTGCCAGCAGTTTTAATTTTGGGGGGACAGGGGGTTATAGCAATCAGCCCCAGCATTTT. Combining the CDR3 with reference TRBV28 and TRBJ1-5 gives the whole variable domain DVKVTQSSRYLVKRTGEKVFLECVQDMDHENMFWYRQDPGLGLRLIYFSYDVKMKEKGDIPEGYSVSREKKERFSLILESASTNQTSMYLCASSFNFGGTGGYSNQPQHFGDGTRLSIL.

The chain uses TRBV5-1 and TRBJ1-3; maybe TRBD1 (6 bases). Germline CDR1 is SGHRS and CDR2 is YFSETQ. Trimming pared 4 bases from V and 0 bases from J, leaving 14 bases between. The CDR3 runs to 16 residues. The CDR3: CASSPGQINSGNTIYF. The CDR3 DNA reads as TGCGCCAGCAGCCCCGGACAGATTAACTCTGGAAACACCATATATTTT.

This chain joins TRBV5-4 and TRBJ2-3; D gene unclear. Germline assignment: CDR1 SGHNT and CDR2 YYREEE (reference sequence). This CDR3 region has 16 residues. V shed 2 bases and J shed 2 bases, with 15 bases lying between them. CDR3 region: CASSFGGDGDTDTQYF. For the CDR3, the DNA is TGTGCCAGCAGCTTTGGCGGAGACGGAGACACAGATACGCAGTATTTT.

This clone was recorded only once. In nucleotides, the CDR3 is TGCGCCAGCAGCCAAGATCGAATGCCCAATCAGCCCCAGCATTTT. Protein: CASSQDRMPNQPQHF. The J gene is TRBJ1-5, the V gene TRBV4-3; D is unclear. The CDR3 is 15 amino acids. Germline assignment: CDR1 LGHNA and CDR2 YSLEER. Trimming removed 0 bases from V and 3 bases from J, with 9 bases in between.

Written as DNA, the CDR3 is TGTGCCAGCACCGATGACAGCTATGGCTACACCTTC. It translates to CASTDDSYGYTF. V gene TRBV5-6 combines with J gene TRBJ1-2, with D possibly TRBD1 on 5 matching bases. Trimming removed 6 bases from V and 4 bases from J, with 10 bases in between. The V gene's germline CDR1 is SGHDT and CDR2 YYEEEE. The CDR3 is made up of 12 amino acids.

This chain uses TRBV2 with TRBJ1-3; no clear D gene. The CDR3 has 17 amino acids. V was pared by 1 base and J by 0 bases, with 13 bases between. Germline loops: CDR1 SNHLY, CDR2 FYNNEI. CDR3 sequence reads: CASSEGRVLSSGNTIYF. Here the CDR3 DNA reads TGTGCCAGCAGTGAAGGGAGGGTCTTGTCCTCTGGAAACACCATATATTTT.

The chain is built from TRBV19 and TRBJ1-5; D may be TRBD1 (6 bases). The V end lost 6 bases, the J end lost 3 bases, and 18 bases lay between the germline ends. CDR1 and CDR2 (germline): LNHDA, SQIVND (reference sequence). The CDR3 consists of 16 residues. The CDR3, as DNA: TGTGCCAGTAGGAAAAACAGGGCCCCCCACAATCAGCCCCAGCATTTT. Translation gives CASRKNRAPHNQPQHF. Together with reference TRBV19 and TRBJ1-5, the CDR3 gives the full variable domain: DGGITQSPKYLFRKEGQNVTLSCEQNLNHDAMYWYRQDPGQGLRLIYYSQIVNDFQKGDIAEGYSVSREKKESFPLTVTSAQKNPTAFYLCASRKNRAPHNQPQHFGDGTRLSIL.

V gene TRBV19 combines with J gene TRBJ2-7, with 10 bases matching TRBD2. CDR1 and CDR2 from the germline V gene are LNHDA and SQIVND (reference sequence). Losses at the gene ends were 5 bases for V and 5 bases for J; bases not matched to a gene: 12. CDR3 length: 16 residues. The CDR3 sequence is CASSRLAGDVAHEQYF. The CDR3 DNA is TGTGCCAGTAGTCGGCTAGCGGGAGATGTGGCCCACGAGCAGTACTTC.

The chain uses TRBV5-1 and TRBJ1-2, with 8 bases aligning to TRBD1. V was pared by 4 bases and J by 4 bases, with 6 bases of the junction left unmatched. This CDR3 contains 14 residues. Per the germline V gene, CDR1 is SGHRS and CDR2 is YFSETQ. The CDR3 loop reads CASSTLQGGYGYTF. The CDR3, as DNA: TGCGCCAGCAGCACGTTACAGGGGGGCTATGGCTACACCTTC.

This clone came up a few times. The genes are TRBV11-2 and TRBJ1-1; TRBD1 matches 10 bases. The V gene's germline CDR1 is SGHAT and CDR2 FQNNGV. The trim removed 5 bases at V and 9 bases at J, leaving 6 bases unmatched. The CDR3 is 13 residues long. CDR3 amino acids: CASSPGQGDQAFF. CDR3 in DNA: TGTGCCAGCAGCCCCGGACAGGGGGATCAAGCTTTCTTT.

The V gene is TRBV6-1, the J gene TRBJ2-5, with a weak D call TRBD2 (7 bases). In germline, CDR1 is MNHNS, CDR2 SASEGT. The CDR3 runs 15 residues. V was cut by 3 bases and J by 4 bases, with 15 bases left in between. As DNA, the CDR3 is TGTGCCAGCAGTGACCGCCTCCGGGGGGCAGAGACCCAGTACTTC. As protein: CASSDRLRGAETQYF.

The chain joins TRBV19 to TRBJ2-3; 8 bases line up with TRBD1. Germline CDR1 LNHDA, CDR2 SQIVND (reference sequence). This CDR3 comprises 17 residues. V lost 1 base, J lost 3 bases, and 9 bases stayed unmatched. CDR3 bases: TGTGCCAGTAGTATAGGTTCGGGACAGGCAGGGACAGATACGCAGTATTTT. Its protein is CASSIGSGQAGTDTQYF. Complete variable domain (other parts from reference TRBV19 and TRBJ2-3): DGGITQSPKYLFRKEGQNVTLSCEQNLNHDAMYWYRQDPGQGLRLIYYSQIVNDFQKGDIAEGYSVSREKKESFPLTVTSAQKNPTAFYLCASSIGSGQAGTDTQYFGPGTRLTVL.

This chain uses TRBV7-9 with TRBJ1-2, with D tentatively TRBD1 (5 bases). The V gene's germline CDR1 is SEHNR and CDR2 FQNEAQ (reference sequence). The V end lost 1 base, the J end lost 4 bases, and 7 bases lay between the germline ends. The CDR3 length is 13 residues. The CDR3 nucleotides are TGTGCCAGCAGCTTAGGGGGGACCTATGGCTACACCTTC. Translating gives CASSLGGTYGYTF.

The rearrangement joins TRBV7-2 to TRBJ1-1, with unresolved D. The CDR3 is 14 residues long. Trimming cost V 0 bases and J 2 bases, with 7 bases left between them. Germline CDR1 SGHTA, CDR2 FQGNSA. The CDR3 DNA sequence: TGTGCCAGCAGCTTAGCCCTGACCAACACTGAAGCTTTCTTT. This sequence encodes CASSLALTNTEAFF.

This CDR3 reads CASRAGGANEQYF. The DNA of the CDR3 is TGTGCCAGTCGGGCAGGGGGGGCCAACGAGCAGTACTTC. The chain has TRBV19 and TRBJ2-7; D assignment may be TRBD1 or TRBD2 (7 bases each). V lost 8 bases and J 5 bases, leaving 16 bases between the germline ends. The CDR3 spans 13 residues. Germline loops: CDR1 LNHDA, CDR2 SQIVND (reference sequence). The variable domain in full, completed from reference TRBV19 and TRBJ2-7, reads DGGITQSPKYLFRKEGQNVTLSCEQNLNHDAMYWYRQDPGQGLRLIYYSQIVNDFQKGDIAEGYSVSREKKESFPLTVTSAQKNPTAFYLCASRAGGANEQYFGPGTRLTVT.

The chain carries TRBV15 and TRBJ2-1; the D is unclear. The V end lost 0 bases, the J end lost 10 bases, and 7 bases lay between the germline ends. The germline gives CDR1 LNHNV, CDR2 YYDKDF (reference sequence). This CDR3 region has 12 residues. CDR3 coding DNA: TGTGCCACCAGCAGAGATCTTGTGGAGCAGTTCTTC. Residues: CATSRDLVEQFF.

This chain joins TRBV4-2 and TRBJ2-1, with 8 nucleotides matching TRBD1. CDR3 size: 14 residues. Germline trimming cut 3 bases from V and 6 bases from J; bases unmatched to any gene: 4. CDR1 is LGHNA, CDR2 YNFKEQ, per germline. The CDR3 nucleotides read TGTGCCAGCAGCCATCCCGGGACAGGCAATGAGCAGTTCTTC. Amino acid sequence: CASSHPGTGNEQFF.

This clone was seen just once. The rearrangement links TRBV19 to TRBJ1-1; TRBD1 agrees at 9 bases. The CDR3 has 13 residues. With 4 bases clipped from V and 3 bases from J, the junction kept 0 bases outside the gene matches. The germline gives CDR1 LNHDA, CDR2 SQIVND (reference sequence). The CDR3 region is CASSRQGDTEAFF. In nucleotides, the CDR3 is TGTGCCAGTAGTAGACAGGGGGACACTGAAGCTTTCTTT.

The V gene is TRBV5-1, the J gene TRBJ2-3; D is uncertain. The V end was cut by 1 base, the J end by 6 bases, with 6 bases between. Germline loops: CDR1 SGHRS, CDR2 YFSETQ. The length of the CDR3 is 12 residues. For the CDR3, the DNA is TGCGCCAGCAGCTTGACATTTGATACGCAGTATTTT. Protein product: CASSLTFDTQYF. The variable domain in full, with the rest retrieved from reference TRBV5-1 and TRBJ2-3, is KAGVTQTPRYLIKTRGQQVTLSCSPISGHRSVSWYQQTPGQGLQFLFEYFSETQRNKGNFPGRFSGRQFSNSRSEMNVSTLELGDSALYLCASSLTFDTQYFGPGTRLTVL.

The chain employs TRBV19 and TRBJ2-4; a possible D gene is TRBD1 (5 bases). This CDR3 spans 17 amino acids. Per germline, CDR1 LNHDA and CDR2 SQIVND (reference sequence). Trimming removed 4 bases from V and 2 bases from J, with 18 bases in between. The CDR3 sequence: CASSTPGRGAPKNIQYF. Here the CDR3 DNA reads TGTGCCAGTAGTACCCCAGGAAGGGGCGCACCCAAAAACATTCAGTACTTC.